These T cell receptor beta chains were read from a single sample in a study of STAT5B mutations in CD4+ large granular lymphocyte leukemia. Here immunoSEQ multiplex PCR was the method, and the copy in TCRdb shows in-frame clones only, minus some. Of some 41,000 clones in the sample, more than 80% were seen once. The source material was CD4+ T cells from blood buffy coats. The receptor set was obtained from a human donor in good health. Each CDR3 is given with its conserved first and last residue. The D gene is left open where the match is weak. Not every row has a clone size; where given, it reads once, few, many or a size class.

DNA: TGTGCCAGAAGCCCCACTAGCGGGCTCCCTTACAATGAGCAGTTCTTC; CDR3: CARSPTSGLPYNEQFF; J: TRBJ2-1; D: TRBD2; size: NA; V: TRBV5-3
DNA: TGTGCCAGCAGTACGACCTGGACAGGGTTCTACGAGCAGTACTTC; CDR3: CASSTTWTGFYEQYF; J: TRBJ2-7; D: TRBD1; size: once; V: TRBV27
DNA: TGTGCCAGCTCACCACCGGGGAAGCCTGGAAACACCATATATTTT; CDR3: CASSPPGKPGNTIYF; J: TRBJ1-3; D: NA; size: NA; V: TRBV18
DNA: TGTGCCAGCAGTGAAGCCGGGGGTAGGACTCCCGGCGAGCAGTACTTC; CDR3: CASSEAGGRTPGEQYF; J: TRBJ2-7; D: NA; size: NA; V: TRBV6-1
DNA: TGTGCCAGCAGCACAGAAGGGTTTTACGAGCAGTACTTC; CDR3: CASSTEGFYEQYF; J: TRBJ2-7; D: NA; size: NA; V: TRBV7-9
DNA: TGTGCCAGCAGCCCTATCCAGGGGGCGCGTTGGTATGGCTACACCTTC; CDR3: CASSPIQGARWYGYTF; J: TRBJ1-2; D: TRBD1; size: NA; V: TRBV11-2
DNA: TGTGCCAGCAGGGCGCAGGGGGGCTACGAGCAGTACTTC; CDR3: CASRAQGGYEQYF; J: TRBJ2-7; D: NA; size: NA; V: TRBV6-5
DNA: TGTGCCAGCAGCTTGAGTTCGGGAGTAGGAGAGACCCAGTACTTC; CDR3: CASSLSSGVGETQYF; J: TRBJ2-5; D: NA; size: NA; V: TRBV5-5
DNA: TGTGCCATCAGTGAGAGGACTAGCGGTGCCGAGCAGTACTTC; CDR3: CAISERTSGAEQYF; J: TRBJ2-7; D: TRBD2; size: NA; V: TRBV10-3
DNA: TGTGCCAGTGAAATTGCCCCCCGGGCGAACACTGAAGCTTTCTTT; CDR3: CASEIAPRANTEAFF; J: TRBJ1-1; D: NA; size: NA; V: TRBV11-2
DNA: TGTGCCAGCAGCCCGTTCTCAGGGACATCCTACGAGCAGTACTTC; CDR3: CASSPFSGTSYEQYF; J: TRBJ2-7; D: NA; size: NA; V: TRBV7-8
DNA: TGTGCCTGGAAGACGTCTATCGGGACAGGGGGCAATCAGCCCCAGCATTTT; CDR3: CAWKTSIGTGGNQPQHF; J: TRBJ1-5; D: TRBD1; size: few; V: TRBV30
DNA: TGTGCCAGTAGTACACAGGGGCCAAATCAGCCCCAGCATTTT; CDR3: CASSTQGPNQPQHF; J: TRBJ1-5; D: TRBD1; size: NA; V: TRBV19
DNA: TGTGCCTGGAGAGACAGGAATAGCAATCAGCCCCAGCATTTT; CDR3: CAWRDRNSNQPQHF; J: TRBJ1-5; D: NA; size: once; V: TRBV30
DNA: TGTGCCAGCAGTAGACCGGACACGAGCAATCAGCCCCAGCATTTT; CDR3: CASSRPDTSNQPQHF; J: TRBJ1-5; D: NA; size: NA; V: TRBV28
DNA: TGTGCCAGCAGCTCTACAGGGTTTATTGAAGACGAGACCCAGTACTTC; CDR3: CASSSTGFIEDETQYF; J: TRBJ2-5; D: NA; size: NA; V: TRBV11-2
DNA: TGTGCCAGCAGTTTATCCATTAGCGGGGGGGCGGCCAAAAACATTCAGTACTTC; CDR3: CASSLSISGGAAKNIQYF; J: TRBJ2-4; D: TRBD2; size: NA; V: TRBV28
DNA: TGTGCCAGCAGTCAACCTTCCGGGACAGGGGGCATCAATCAGCCCCAGCATTTT; CDR3: CASSQPSGTGGINQPQHF; J: TRBJ1-5; D: TRBD1; size: NA; V: TRBV28
DNA: TGTGCCAGCAGTGAAAGGGAACAGGGGACGCGTATCTTT; CDR3: CASSEREQGTRIF; J: TRBJ1-1; D: TRBD1; size: NA; V: TRBV2
DNA: TGTGCCAGCAGCACCCGACAGTCAGAGCAGTTCTTC; CDR3: CASSTRQSEQFF; J: TRBJ2-1; D: NA; size: NA; V: TRBV5-6
DNA: TGCAGCGTTGAAGATGCGTCCCGGCGTGAAAAACTGTTTTTT; CDR3: CSVEDASRREKLFF; J: TRBJ1-4; D: NA; size: NA; V: TRBV29-1
DNA: TGCAGCGCCCGCAATGGGGGGGATCACGAGCAGTACTTC; CDR3: CSARNGGDHEQYF; J: TRBJ2-7; D: TRBD2; size: NA; V: TRBV29-1
DNA: TGTGCCAGCAGTTACGGGGCAGGGGGTGGCTACACCTTC; CDR3: CASSYGAGGGYTF; J: TRBJ1-2; D: TRBD1; size: NA; V: TRBV6-6
DNA: TGTGCCAGCAGTTACCCAGACTCTGGAAACACCATATATTTT; CDR3: CASSYPDSGNTIYF; J: TRBJ1-3; D: NA; size: NA; V: TRBV6-6
DNA: TGTGCCAGCAGTTTTAGATTCGGAGATACGCAGTATTTT; CDR3: CASSFRFGDTQYF; J: TRBJ2-3; D: NA; size: NA; V: TRBV6-5
DNA: TGTGCCAGCAGCCCCGCGTGGGGAAATGAGCAGTTCTTC; CDR3: CASSPAWGNEQFF; J: TRBJ2-1; D: NA; size: once; V: TRBV7-7
DNA: TGCGCCAGCAGCTTGGGACAGGGACCCTACGAGCAGTACTTC; CDR3: CASSLGQGPYEQYF; J: TRBJ2-7; D: TRBD1; size: few; V: TRBV5-1
DNA: TGTGCCAGTTTGACCGGTAGCACAGATACGCAGTATTTT; CDR3: CASLTGSTDTQYF; J: TRBJ2-3; D: NA; size: NA; V: TRBV7-6
DNA: TGTGCCAGCTGGGGCCCGGGGCAGCCCCAGCATTTT; CDR3: CASWGPGQPQHF; J: TRBJ1-5; D: NA; size: few; V: TRBV27
DNA: TGTGCTAGCTGGGGGCCCGCGGGGAACACTGAAGCTTTCTTT; CDR3: CASWGPAGNTEAFF; J: TRBJ1-1; D: NA; size: NA; V: TRBV12-5
DNA: TGTGCCAGCGGTCACACAGGGGACGAGCAGTACTTC; CDR3: CASGHTGDEQYF; J: TRBJ2-7; D: NA; size: few; V: TRBV21-1
DNA: TGTGCCAGCAGTTACTCGACCAGGGGGACTGAAGCTTTCTTT; CDR3: CASSYSTRGTEAFF; J: TRBJ1-1; D: TRBD1; size: NA; V: TRBV6-5
DNA: TGTGCGGGGGGATCCGGTTTCCAAGAGACCCAGTACTTC; CDR3: CAGGSGFQETQYF; J: TRBJ2-5; D: NA; size: NA; V: TRBV2
DNA: TGTGCCATCAGTGAACAGGTTCACTCTGGAAACACCATATATTTT; CDR3: CAISEQVHSGNTIYF; J: TRBJ1-3; D: NA; size: NA; V: TRBV10-3
DNA: TGCAGCGTTGTGGGACTGCCCAATCAGCCCCAGCATTTT; CDR3: CSVVGLPNQPQHF; J: TRBJ1-5; D: NA; size: NA; V: TRBV29-1
DNA: TGTGCCAGCAGCCCCGGGGACCCTACGAACACCGGGGAGCTGTTTTTT; CDR3: CASSPGDPTNTGELFF; J: TRBJ2-2; D: NA; size: NA; V: TRBV6-6
DNA: TGTGCCAGCAGTTTCAGACCGCCTATTGAGTATGGCTACACCTTC; CDR3: CASSFRPPIEYGYTF; J: TRBJ1-2; D: NA; size: NA; V: TRBV27
DNA: TGTGTCAGCAGCCCCGGGACAGGGTTTGGCTACACCTTC; CDR3: CVSSPGTGFGYTF; J: TRBJ1-2; D: TRBD1; size: NA; V: TRBV11-3
DNA: TGTGCCAGTAGTATAGGGACAGGGACTGAAGCTTTCTTT; CDR3: CASSIGTGTEAFF; J: TRBJ1-1; D: TRBD1; size: few; V: TRBV19
DNA: TGTGCCAGCAGCCTCAACTCCTACGAGCAGTACTTC; CDR3: CASSLNSYEQYF; J: TRBJ2-7; D: NA; size: NA; V: TRBV5-6
DNA: TGCAGCGTAATGGACAGTATCTACGAGCAGTACTTC; CDR3: CSVMDSIYEQYF; J: TRBJ2-7; D: NA; size: NA; V: TRBV29-1
DNA: TGTGCCATCAGTGCAGGACAGGGCCAAGAGACCCAGTACTTC; CDR3: CAISAGQGQETQYF; J: TRBJ2-5; D: TRBD1; size: NA; V: TRBV10-3
DNA: TGTGCCAGCAGCCGGGGGGGGCAAGAGACCCAGTACTTC; CDR3: CASSRGGQETQYF; J: TRBJ2-5; D: TRBD2; size: NA; V: TRBV7-3
DNA: TGTGCCAGCAGCTTAGGTACGCTCAGGAACACTGAAGCTTTCTTT; CDR3: CASSLGTLRNTEAFF; J: TRBJ1-1; D: NA; size: few; V: TRBV7-9
DNA: TGTGCCAGCAGCCGGGGACGGGGGAAAGGTTCACCCCTCCACTTT; CDR3: CASSRGRGKGSPLHF; J: TRBJ1-6; D: NA; size: once; V: TRBV13
DNA: TGTGCCAGCAAGGAGGGGGGCTCTGGGGCCAACGTCCTGACTTTC; CDR3: CASKEGGSGANVLTF; J: TRBJ2-6; D: NA; size: NA; V: TRBV6-6
DNA: TGTGCCAGCAGCAGAGCTGACAATCAGCCCCAGCATTTT; CDR3: CASSRADNQPQHF; J: TRBJ1-5; D: NA; size: NA; V: TRBV7-2
DNA: TGTGCCAGCAGTTTAACTCCCGGCCCTGGCTACACCTTC; CDR3: CASSLTPGPGYTF; J: TRBJ1-2; D: NA; size: NA; V: TRBV28
DNA: TGTGCCAGTAGTATGTGGTGGGGGGCCAGTGAAGCTTTCTTT; CDR3: CASSMWWGASEAFF; J: TRBJ1-1; D: NA; size: NA; V: TRBV19
DNA: TGCGCCAGCAGCTTGGGTGGGGCTAGCGGGAGCACAGATACGCAGTATTTT; CDR3: CASSLGGASGSTDTQYF; J: TRBJ2-3; D: TRBD2; size: NA; V: TRBV5-1
DNA: TGTGCTAGCAGCTTCGGACCTAGAGGGCACCAAGAGACCCAGTACTTC; CDR3: CASSFGPRGHQETQYF; J: TRBJ2-5; D: NA; size: NA; V: TRBV7-7
DNA: TGTGCCAGTAGTAGGGCAATGCTCGGCACTGAAGCTTTCTTT; CDR3: CASSRAMLGTEAFF; J: TRBJ1-1; D: NA; size: NA; V: TRBV19
DNA: TGTGCCAGCAGCACCGTTCAGGCGAACACCGGGGAGCTGTTTTTT; CDR3: CASSTVQANTGELFF; J: TRBJ2-2; D: NA; size: NA; V: TRBV6-6